These 8 T cell receptor beta chains came from one sample sequenced in a study of blood T cell repertoires in COVID-19. Sequencing was performed with immunoSEQ multiplex PCR; in TCRdb, only in-frame clones are kept and a portion is missing. The sample includes about 280,000 clones, 70% to 90% of them seen just once. Sequenced: peripheral blood. These receptors were taken from a man aged 50 or older with active or convalescent COVID-19.

This chain connects TRBV11-2 to TRBJ2-1; D may be TRBD2 (6 bases). Trimming left V 1 base short and J 6 bases short, with 10 bases between. The CDR3 spans 14 residues. Germline values: CDR1 SGHAT, CDR2 FQNNGV. CDR3 region: CASSLGSGSNEQFF. The CDR3 DNA is TGTGCCAGCAGCTTAGGATCCGGGAGCAATGAGCAGTTCTTC.

The chain uses TRBV7-9 and TRBJ2-1, with D unclear. Germline V CDR1 and CDR2: SEHNR, FQNEAQ (reference sequence). This CDR3 is 12 amino acids long. Trimming stripped 1 base from V and 6 bases from J, with 4 bases between. The CDR3 loop reads CASSLGVNEQFF. CDR3 nucleotides: TGTGCCAGCAGCTTAGGCGTCAATGAGCAGTTCTTC. Using reference TRBV7-9 and TRBJ2-1 for the parts outside the CDR3, the full variable domain is DTGVSQNPRHKITKRGQNVTFRCDPISEHNRLYWYRQTLGQGPEFLTYFQNEAQLEKSRLLSDRFSAERPKGSFSTLEIQRTEQGDSAMYLCASSLGVNEQFFGPGTRLTVL.

V gene TRBV30 combines with J gene TRBJ2-7; TRBD1 is a possible D gene (6 bases). The CDR3 sequence is 13 residues long. Germline values: CDR1 GTSNPN, CDR2 SVGIG (reference sequence). Trimming stripped 5 bases from V and 0 bases from J, with 11 bases between. The CDR3 loop reads CAWEDSLSYEQYF. The CDR3 nucleotides are TGTGCCTGGGAGGACAGTCTCTCCTACGAGCAGTACTTC. Filled out from reference TRBV30 and TRBJ2-7, the complete variable domain reads SQTIHQWPATLVQPVGSPLSLECTVEGTSNPNLYWYRQAAGRGLQLLFYSVGIGQISSEVPQNLSASRPQDRQFILSSKKLLLSDSGFYLCAWEDSLSYEQYFGPGTRLTVT.

V gene TRBV18 combines with J gene TRBJ2-1; 11 nucleotides align to TRBD2. CDR3 size: 15 residues. After removal of 5 bases from V and 7 bases from J, the junction contained 7 bases not matched to a gene. Germline CDR1 and CDR2: KGHSH and LQKENI. As DNA, the CDR3 is TGTGCCAGCTCAGCGACTAGCGGGACAAGAAATGAGCAGTTCTTC. Its protein product is CASSATSGTRNEQFF.

This clone is a singleton in its sample. The rearrangement links TRBV5-1 to TRBJ2-5, with 8 bases identical to TRBD1. Germline lookup yields CDR1 SGHRS and CDR2 YFSETQ. J lost 5 bases, V lost 2 bases, and 8 bases had no gene match. The CDR3 contains 15 residues. CDR3 residues: CASSFSGQVRETQYF. As DNA, the CDR3 is TGCGCCAGCAGCTTCTCGGGACAGGTCCGGGAGACCCAGTACTTC.

The count of this clone is one. The chain couples TRBV19 to TRBJ1-1; no reliable D call. V was shortened by 5 bases and J by 1 base, with 20 bases between the two germline ends. This CDR3 is built from 17 residues. The germline V gene has CDR1 LNHDA and CDR2 SQIVND (reference sequence). The CDR3 is CASSGGIVAGKNTEAFF. The DNA of the CDR3 is TGTGCCAGTAGTGGCGGTATTGTGGCGGGTAAGAACACTGAAGCTTTCTTT.

The gene calls are TRBV11-1 and TRBJ2-2; 11 bases line up with TRBD2. The length of the CDR3 is 16 residues. Germline V gene lookup returns CDR1 SGHAT and CDR2 FQDESV (reference sequence). The junction had 3 bases not matched to a gene; V was cut back by 5 bases and J by 1 base. The CDR3 region has the DNA TGTGCCAGCAGCACTGGGACTAGCGGGAACACCGGGGAGCTGTTTTTT. Its protein is CASSTGTSGNTGELFF.

This rearrangement joins TRBV7-9 to TRBJ2-7; D gene unclear. Germline CDR1 reads SEHNR; CDR2 reads FQNEAQ (reference sequence). The V gene lost 4 bases and the J gene lost 11 bases, with 18 bases spanning the gap. This CDR3 comprises 13 residues. For the CDR3, the DNA is TGTGCCAGCAGCTCCCCCGTCCCGGGTCACAAGTACTTC. This gives the protein CASSSPVPGHKYF.